This T cell receptor (beta chain) was captured by sequencing in a study of blood T cell repertoires in COVID-19 (dated by TCRdb to between 2020 and 2021). Concerning the study at large: Collaborator samples came from the United States, Italy and Spain and covered acute and convalescent phases of COVID-19. Subjects who had been exposed to COVID-19, were actively infected with it, or had recovered from it provided the deeply sampled blood TCRbeta repertoires that made up the dataset. The repertoires were released in a freely available public database intended as a resource for research on the immune response to SARS-CoV-2. Nearly every sample came with metadata listing a de-identified subject ID, COVID-19 status, age in years and sex. Where available, HLA class I and class II types were taken from metadata supplied by the sample provider and were not determined by assay-based typing. Samples came from the ongoing ImmuneRACE study (first 160 participants) plus 1,254 subjects from 6 global collaborators. The material from the prospective study consisted of cDNA or gDNA derived from T cells, B-cell-depleted T cells, or PBMCs.

TCRbeta CDR3 regions were amplified from genomic DNA using the immunoSEQ Assay, a bias-controlled multiplex PCR. As for the original processing: Within the assay, amplification of reference gene primers was used to estimate how many nucleated cells each sample contained. Sequence reads were collapsed and filtered to measure the absolute abundance of every unique TCRbeta CDR3 rearrangement. Productive Simpson clonality was computed per sample as the square root of Simpson's diversity index over productive rearrangements. TCRdb re-hosts the immuneACCESS table, in-frame sequences only. Its copies lack some clones; in the studies checked, an unresolved V gene accounts for under half of them, and the cause for the rest is not known. V, J and clone size reflect that table, while D and trimming were determined from the DNA. The sample table records 30,000 to 35,000 clones; approximately 82% of these occur just once. The ten largest clones represent roughly 37% of the sample.

The collaborating institutions used their own protocols to collect whole blood in K2EDTA tubes. For TCRbeta analysis, collaborators shipped samples as frozen whole blood, isolated PBMCs, or DNA extracted from either of those sample types. Findings and caveats that apply to the study as a whole: How much clinical and demographic metadata was included differed by source and by participant, and the metadata was provided uncurated.

The CDR3 runs 18 residues from the cysteine to the phenylalanine. Only the CDR3 region is kept as DNA, spanning 54 bases read in frame from base 1. Regarding this clone: Its binding antigen is unknown. It has no much larger one-base neighbor in the sample; base qualities were not kept.

This sequence was found in a man at least 80 years old with active or convalescent COVID-19. Source material: peripheral blood. The V and J genes are TRBV7-5 and TRBJ2-1; the DNA was not used to check the table's D call, TRBD2. TRBV7-5 represents a pseudogene. The base sequence is TGTGCCAGAAGCCCGAGCAGGGCCCGGGAGGGGCCCTACAATGAGCAGTTCTTC. The translation is CARSPSRAREGPYNEQFF.